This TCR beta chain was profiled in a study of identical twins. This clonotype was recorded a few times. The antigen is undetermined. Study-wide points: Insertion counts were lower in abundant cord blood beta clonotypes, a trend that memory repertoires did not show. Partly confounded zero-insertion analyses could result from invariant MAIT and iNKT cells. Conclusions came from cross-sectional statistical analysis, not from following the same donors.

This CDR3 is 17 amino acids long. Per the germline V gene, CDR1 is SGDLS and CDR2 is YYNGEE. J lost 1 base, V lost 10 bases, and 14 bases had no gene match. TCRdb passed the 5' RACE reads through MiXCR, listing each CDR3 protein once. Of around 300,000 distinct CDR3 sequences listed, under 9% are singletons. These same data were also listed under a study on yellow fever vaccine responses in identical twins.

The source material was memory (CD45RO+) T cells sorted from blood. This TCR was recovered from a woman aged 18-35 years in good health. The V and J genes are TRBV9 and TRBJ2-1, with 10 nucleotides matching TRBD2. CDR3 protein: CARGVGSGGWSYNEQFF. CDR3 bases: TGTGCCCGCGGTGTTGGTAGCGGGGGGTGGTCCTACAATGAGCAGTTCTTC.